Presented here are 26 T cell receptor beta chains from one specimen sequenced in a study of spatial heterogeneity in lung cancer. The time point denotes: blood at routine non-recurrence follow-up after resection. Whole RNA came from tumor, nontumor lung or frozen PBMC and was sequenced without being sorted. One entry per CDR3 protein, called by TCRdb with MiXCR from the 5' RACE reads. The sample has about 120,000 distinct CDR3 sequences; 12% are singletons. Specimen: PBMCs, collected at follow-up. The receptor set was obtained from a male donor with early-stage non-small cell lung cancer.

The chain uses TRBV28 and TRBJ2-3; D remains unclear. Germline CDR1 reads MDHEN; CDR2 reads SYDVKM. The V and J ends lost 3 bases and 0 bases respectively, with 13 bases between them. The CDR3 loop spans 16 amino acids. The CDR3 DNA follows: TGTGCCAGCAGTTTGCCTAAGGGTAGTAGCACAGATACGCAGTATTTT. This sequence encodes CASSLPKGSSTDTQYF.

The chain has TRBV7-9 and TRBJ2-3, with TRBD1 as a possible D gene (5 bases). Trimming took 1 base from V and 3 from J, leaving 11 bases between them. CDR3 length equals 15 residues. The germline V gene encodes CDR1 SEHNR and CDR2 FQNEAQ (reference sequence). Here the CDR3 reads CASSLVRAYTDTQYF. In DNA form, the CDR3 reads TGTGCCAGCAGCTTAGTCAGGGCCTATACAGATACGCAGTATTTT.

The table lists this clonotype with a few counts. The V gene is TRBV11-2, the J gene TRBJ2-5; D gene unclear. In germline, CDR1 is SGHAT, CDR2 FQNNGV. Trimming removed 5 bases at V and 1 base at J, with 14 bases between. The CDR3 covers 15 residues. The CDR3 here is CASSPTPNFQETQYF. The DNA of the CDR3 is TGTGCCAGCAGCCCGACCCCCAACTTCCAAGAGACCCAGTACTTC.

This clonotype has at least ten counts. The V gene is TRBV20-1, the J gene TRBJ1-2; D not resolved. Per germline, CDR1 DFQATT and CDR2 SNEGSKA (reference sequence). With 0 bases removed from V and 0 bases from J, the gap between germline ends came to 11 bases. This CDR3 comprises 15 residues. CDR3 amino acids: CSARDRPESNYGYTF. CDR3 bases: TGCAGTGCTAGAGATCGCCCAGAATCTAACTATGGCTACACCTTC.

This clonotype was observed a handful of times. V is TRBV5-1 and J is TRBJ1-2; 9 bases are shared with TRBD1. CDR3 size: 13 residues. With 3 bases clipped from V and 6 bases from J, the junction kept 3 bases outside the gene matches. Germline V CDR1 and CDR2: SGHRS, YFSETQ. The CDR3 is CASSSGQGHGYTF. In DNA form, the CDR3 reads TGCGCCAGCAGCTCCGGACAGGGGCATGGCTACACCTTC.

This clonotype was detected only a few times. The chain employs TRBV7-9 and TRBJ2-3, with D possibly being TRBD2 (5 bases). Trimming left V 1 base short and J 1 base short, with 15 bases between. Germline V gene data show CDR1 as SEHNR and CDR2 as FQNEAQ (reference sequence). The CDR3 consists of 17 residues. CDR3 residues: CASSLGRPAEGTDTQYF. The CDR3 DNA reads TGTGCCAGCAGCTTAGGGAGGCCCGCGGAGGGCACAGATACGCAGTATTTT.

A few counts support this clonotype. V gene TRBV11-1 combines with J gene TRBJ1-6; TRBD1 matches at 7 bases. The CDR3 sequence is 15 residues long. Germline V lookup: CDR1 SGHAT, CDR2 FQDESV (reference sequence). V lost 2 bases, J lost 4 bases, and 2 bases stayed unmatched. The CDR3 bases are TGTGCCAGCAGCTTAAGGGGACAGTATAATTCACCCCTCCACTTT. Protein sequence: CASSLRGQYNSPLHF.

The chain joins TRBV5-5 to TRBJ1-1, with D unclear. The V gene's germline CDR1 is SGHKS and CDR2 YYEKEE (reference sequence). The CDR3 covers 12 residues. Trimming pared 4 bases from V and 12 bases from J, leaving 16 bases between. The CDR3 is CASSRNGERTFF. CDR3 DNA: TGTGCCAGCAGCCGAAACGGGGAGCGAACTTTCTTT.

This clonotype was seen many times. V usage is TRBV5-6 and J usage is TRBJ1-2; 8 positions agree with TRBD1. The V gene's germline CDR1 is SGHDT and CDR2 YYEEEE. V dropped 0 bases and J dropped 4; count of bases not matched to a gene: 8. This CDR3 is 16 amino acids long. CDR3 protein: CASSLVRATGAYGYTF. In nucleotides, the CDR3 is TGTGCCAGCAGCTTGGTCCGAGCGACAGGGGCCTATGGCTACACCTTC. The full variable domain, its missing parts supplied by reference TRBV5-6 and TRBJ1-2, is DAGVTQSPTHLIKTRGQQVTLRCSPKSGHDTVSWYQQALGQGPQFIFQYYEEEERQRGNFPDRFSGHQFPNYSSELNVNALLLGDSALYLCASSLVRATGAYGYTFGSGTRLTVV.

The chain is built from TRBV20-1 and TRBJ1-2; maybe TRBD1 (6 bases). The germline CDR1 and CDR2 sequences are DFQATT and SNEGSKA (reference sequence). The CDR3 has 13 residues. V was cut by 3 bases and J by 8 bases, with 16 bases left in between. The CDR3 bases are TGCAGTGCTAGCTGGCAGGGGACAAACGGCTACACCTTC. Translation: CSASWQGTNGYTF.

This clonotype was counted only a few times. In DNA form, the CDR3 reads TGCAGTGCTATTAGGGGGACAGGTGTTTACGAGCAGTACTTC. It codes for CSAIRGTGVYEQYF. The chain employs TRBV20-1 and TRBJ2-7; TRBD1 matches 8 bases. Losses at the gene ends were 4 bases for V and 4 bases for J; bases not matched to a gene: 9. The CDR3 consists of 14 residues. Germline CDR1 is DFQATT and CDR2 is SNEGSKA (reference sequence).

The chain uses TRBV28 and TRBJ2-6, with D perhaps TRBD2 (5 bases). The CDR3 is 15 amino acids. V lost 7 bases and J 2 bases, leaving 12 bases between the germline ends. CDR1 is MDHEN and CDR2 is SYDVKM in the germline V gene. As DNA, the CDR3 is TGTGCCAGCACCTTAAGAGGGCCTGGGGCCAACGTCCTGACTTTC. This codes for CASTLRGPGANVLTF.

This clonotype has at least ten counts. V is TRBV9 and J is TRBJ2-2; 7 bases fit TRBD1. Germline-derived CDR1 and CDR2 are SGDLS and YYNGEE. The CDR3 has 16 residues. V trimming: 7 bases; J trimming: 7 bases; junction bases outside the gene matches: 16. This CDR3 is CASRPGAGGRVGELFF. CDR3 sequence (DNA): TGTGCCAGCCGCCCCGGGGCAGGGGGTCGTGTCGGGGAGCTGTTTTTT. The full variable domain, its missing parts supplied by reference TRBV9 and TRBJ2-2, is DSGVTQTPKHLITATGQRVTLRCSPRSGDLSVYWYQQSLDQGLQFLIQYYNGEERAKGNILERFSAQQFPDLHSELNLSSLELGDSALYFCASRPGAGGRVGELFFGEGSRLTVL.

The V and J genes are TRBV4-1 and TRBJ2-7, with 13 bases identical to TRBD2. The ends lost 2 bases at V and 4 bases at J; junction bases unmatched: 2. Germline CDR1 is MGHRA and CDR2 is YSYEKL. The CDR3 has 15 amino acids. The CDR3 DNA reads TGCGCCAGCAGCCAAAAGACTAGCGGGGGGTACGAGCAGTACTTC. This translates into CASSQKTSGGYEQYF.

The chain is built from TRBV20-1 and TRBJ1-1, with a possible D match to TRBD1 (6 bases). This CDR3 is built from 13 residues. Germline CDR1 reads DFQATT; CDR2 reads SNEGSKA (reference sequence). V gave up 5 bases and J gave up 2 bases, with 12 bases separating them. This chain's CDR3 is CSALLQGNTEAFF. CDR3 sequence (DNA): TGCAGTGCTCTATTACAGGGAAACACTGAAGCTTTCTTT.

This clonotype appeared many times. The chain employs TRBV5-1 and TRBJ2-5, with 8 bases matching TRBD1. Germline V gives CDR1 SGHRS, CDR2 YFSETQ. V was pared by 4 bases and J by 2 bases, with 4 bases of the junction left unmatched. CDR3 length equals 14 residues. In DNA form, the CDR3 reads TGCGCCAGCAGCCCCAGACAGGGGCAAGAGACCCAGTACTTC. Protein sequence: CASSPRQGQETQYF.

This clonotype was counted many times. This rearrangement joins TRBV6-2 or TRBV6-3 to TRBJ1-2, with D maybe TRBD1 (6 bases). The CDR3 is 15 residues long. With 5 bases removed from V and 4 bases from J, the gap between germline ends came to 17 bases. Germline CDR1 MNHEY, CDR2 SVGEGT. The CDR3 coding sequence is TGTGCCAGCAGTGAGCCGACGGCCAGGGGCTATGGCTACACCTTC. Protein product: CASSEPTARGYGYTF.

The chain is built from TRBV10-3 and TRBJ2-5; 8 bases line up with TRBD2. The CDR3 has 14 amino acids. Trimming took 4 bases from V and 4 from J; bases not matched to a gene: 5. The V gene's germline CDR1 is ENHRY and CDR2 SYGVKD. CDR3 sequence (DNA): TGTGCCATCAGTGCGGGGGGGCCGTCAGAGACCCAGTACTTC. It is translated as CAISAGGPSETQYF.

The chain uses TRBV13 and TRBJ1-1, with D tentatively TRBD1 (6 bases). Germline CDR1 reads PRHDT; CDR2 reads FYEKMQ (reference sequence). The CDR3 totals 16 residues. With 2 bases removed from V and 0 bases from J, the gap between germline ends came to 13 bases. CDR3 in DNA: TGTGCCAGCAGCTTAAGGTTCGGGGGCATGAACACTGAAGCTTTCTTT. This codes for CASSLRFGGMNTEAFF.

This chain uses TRBV5-6 with TRBJ1-6, with 10 bases identical to TRBD1. The ends lost 0 bases at V and 9 bases at J; junction bases unmatched: 0. The germline V gene has CDR1 SGHDT and CDR2 YYEEEE. The CDR3 has 14 residues. The CDR3 loop is CASSLGQGASPLHF. Here the CDR3 DNA reads TGTGCCAGCAGCTTGGGACAGGGGGCTTCACCCCTCCACTTT.

V gene TRBV28 combines with J gene TRBJ2-1; D remains unclear. CDR1 and CDR2 from the germline V gene are MDHEN and SYDVKM. This CDR3 is 11 amino acids long. V was cut by 7 bases and J by 7 bases, with 8 bases left in between. The CDR3 coding sequence is TGTGCCAGCATAGGTTGGAATGAGCAGTTCTTC. This encodes CASIGWNEQFF.

This clonotype was observed at least ten times. This rearrangement joins TRBV5-1 to TRBJ2-3; no clear D gene. CDR1 and CDR2 (germline): SGHRS, YFSETQ. The length of the CDR3 is 13 residues. The germline V and J ends were trimmed by 4 bases and 6 bases, with 12 bases remaining between them. The CDR3, as DNA: TGCGCCAGCAGCCCAGGAGCGAGTGATACGCAGTATTTT. This translates into CASSPGASDTQYF.

The chain links TRBV4-3 to TRBJ2-7; 7 bases align to TRBD1. The CDR3 has 15 residues. V shed 1 base, J shed 2 bases, and the junction held 5 bases outside the gene matches. Germline V gives CDR1 LGHNA, CDR2 YSLEER. CDR3 in DNA: TGCGCCAGCAGCCAAGGACAGGGCCTCACCTACGAGCAGTACTTC. Translated, it gives CASSQGQGLTYEQYF.

This clonotype was recorded a few times. The chain uses TRBV28 and TRBJ1-1; D is unresolved. The V gene's germline CDR1 is MDHEN and CDR2 SYDVKM. This CDR3 comprises 16 residues. Trimming pared 2 bases from V and 2 bases from J, leaving 15 bases between. The DNA of the CDR3 is TGTGCCAGCAGTTTAAGCCCCCTAGGCAGTAACACTGAAGCTTTCTTT. It codes for CASSLSPLGSNTEAFF. Full variable domain (rest looked up from reference TRBV28 and TRBJ1-1): DVKVTQSSRYLVKRTGEKVFLECVQDMDHENMFWYRQDPGLGLRLIYFSYDVKMKEKGDIPEGYSVSREKKERFSLILESASTNQTSMYLCASSLSPLGSNTEAFFGQGTRLTVV.

This clonotype occurred a few times. J is TRBJ2-3 and V is TRBV11-2, with D maybe TRBD1 (5 bases). The ends were cut back, 4 bases at V and 3 bases at J, with 14 bases in the middle. Germline V gives CDR1 SGHAT, CDR2 FQNNGV. CDR3 length: 15 residues. CDR3 protein: CASSSTGHPTDTQYF. CDR3 nucleotides: TGTGCCAGCAGCTCTACAGGTCACCCGACAGATACGCAGTATTTT.

This chain connects TRBV20-1 to TRBJ2-7; D is perhaps TRBD1 (6 bases). The length of the CDR3 is 13 residues. CDR1 is DFQATT and CDR2 is SNEGSKA in the germline V gene (reference sequence). Trimming pared 6 bases from V and 6 bases from J, leaving 18 bases between. This chain's CDR3 is CSAPEGVWGEQYF. The CDR3 DNA sequence: TGCAGTGCCCCTGAGGGGGTTTGGGGCGAGCAGTACTTC.